Shown below are 4 T cell receptor beta chains from a single sample sequenced in a study of naive and memory T cell subsets. Treatment: skin biopsy from PPD injection site in Mantoux-positive individual. A UMI-containing oligonucleotide was joined by 3' ligation to the TCR cDNA template. Amplification of ligated cDNA took four PCR rounds with SP2 and nested alpha and beta constant primers. TCRdb re-derived calls from the UMI-ligation and nested PCR reads in MiXCR, one entry per CDR3 protein. The sample holds around 33,000 distinct CDR3 sequences, about 6.2% seen once. The specimen was skin, collected from a tuberculin skin test site. The receptors derive from an adult in good health.

This clonotype was seen repeatedly, ten times or more. The chain couples TRBV3-1 to TRBJ2-3; D unclear. The V gene's germline CDR1 is LGHDT and CDR2 YNNKEL (reference sequence). V was pared by 3 bases and J by 0 bases, with 16 bases between. The CDR3 runs to 17 residues. In nucleotides, the CDR3 is TGTGCCAGCAGCCAGACCCGAGGTGAAACTAGCACAGATACGCAGTATTTT. This translates into CASSQTRGETSTDTQYF.

This clonotype was observed at least ten times. The genes are TRBV12-3 or TRBV12-4 and TRBJ1-1; possibly TRBD1 for D (5 bases). Trimming left V 7 bases short and J 7 bases short, with 13 bases between. The CDR3 spans 12 residues. In DNA form, the CDR3 reads TGTGCCAGCAAGTACGGGACGGTTGAAGCTTTCTTT. Protein product: CASKYGTVEAFF.

This clonotype was counted a few times. V usage is TRBV20-1 and J usage is TRBJ1-5, with D possibly TRBD1 on 5 matching bases. The CDR3 extends over 15 amino acids. Trimming cost V 3 bases and J 3 bases, with 15 bases left between them. Germline CDR1 reads DFQATT; CDR2 reads SNEGSKA (reference sequence). The CDR3 region has the DNA TGCAGTGCTAGTTCTGGCGCGACAGTCAATCAGCCCCAGCATTTT. This codes for CSASSGATVNQPQHF.

This clonotype has more than one count but fewer than ten. The chain recombines TRBV5-6 with TRBJ1-6, with 8 bases identical to TRBD1. Germline loops: CDR1 SGHDT, CDR2 YYEEEE. The trim removed 4 bases at V and 10 bases at J, leaving 4 bases unmatched. The CDR3 loop spans 13 amino acids. The CDR3 region has the DNA TGTGCCAGCAGCCGGGACAGGAGGTCACCCCTCCACTTT. Residues: CASSRDRRSPLHF.